This T cell receptor beta chain was found in a study of early T cells in non-severe SARS-CoV-2 infection. Germline-derived CDR1 and CDR2 are SGHNT and YYREEE (reference sequence). V was pared by 0 bases and J by 7 bases, with 6 bases of the junction left unmatched. The CDR3 is made up of 15 amino acids. MiXCR, applied by TCRdb to the 5' RACE reads, yields one record per CDR3 protein. The sample shows around 60,000 distinct CDR3 sequences, approximately 11% of them seen only once. In its sample, this clonotype was seen a few times. The TCR comes from an adult who was a healthcare worker with PCR-confirmed SARS-CoV-2 infection or an uninfected control (not recorded which). V is TRBV5-4 and J is TRBJ2-2; TRBD2 agrees at 7 bases. Specimen: whole blood. CDR3 protein: CASSLVPGRGGELFF. The CDR3, as DNA: TGTGCCAGCAGCTTGGTCCCAGGGAGGGGCGGGGAGCTGTTTTTT.